Shown below are 21 T cell receptor beta chains from a single sample sequenced in a study of shared clonotypes between healthy human individuals. Terminally differentiated effector memory CD45RA+ cells were excluded by CCR7 positive selection of CD45RO-negative cells. Here immunoSEQ multiplex PCR was the method, and the copy in TCRdb shows in-frame clones only, minus some. The sample shows more than 500,000 clones, about 95% of them seen only once. Sample: naive CD8+ T cells sorted from blood. These receptor sequences come from a woman in her 30s in good health.

The V call is TRBV7-8, the J call TRBJ2-5; D call uncertain. Between the trimmed V and J ends, which lost 1 base and 2 bases, there was a span of 8 bases. Germline CDR1 reads SGHVS; CDR2 reads FQNEAQ. The CDR3 length is 14 residues. In nucleotides, the CDR3 is TGTGCCAGCAGCTTAGGGCCAGAACAAGAGACCCAGTACTTC. Amino acids: CASSLGPEQETQYF.

This chain uses TRBV4-1 with TRBJ1-4; D is uncertain. Germline-derived CDR1 and CDR2 are MGHRA and YSYEKL. Deletions cut 1 base from V and 8 bases from J, with 17 bases between. The CDR3 has 16 amino acids. CDR3 in amino acids: CASSQGKDWGIEKLFF. The CDR3 coding sequence is TGCGCCAGCAGCCAAGGAAAGGACTGGGGAATAGAAAAACTGTTTTTT.

This clone was seen once. V gene TRBV27 combines with J gene TRBJ2-1, with D possibly being TRBD1 or TRBD2 (5 bases each). The germline V gene has CDR1 MNHEY and CDR2 SMNVEV (reference sequence). CDR3 length: 15 amino acids. V gave up 5 bases and J gave up 8 bases, with 19 bases separating them. The CDR3 spells CASSHREPVGDEQFF. The CDR3 bases are TGTGCCAGCAGTCACCGGGAACCCGTAGGGGATGAGCAGTTCTTC.

This clone was seen only once. The V and J genes are TRBV28 and TRBJ2-7, with 7 bases aligning to TRBD2. V lost 7 bases and J lost 3; bases outside the gene matches: 9. CDR1 and CDR2 from the germline V gene are MDHEN and SYDVKM. There are 14 residues in the CDR3. In DNA, the CDR3 is TGTGCCAGCAATCCGCGGGGAGGGTACTACGAGCAGTACTTC. Protein: CASNPRGGYYEQYF.

V usage is TRBV6-5 and J usage is TRBJ2-1, with TRBD2 matching 12 bases. Germline V gene data show CDR1 as MNHEY and CDR2 as SVGAGI. V shed 6 bases and J 9 bases; nucleotides not matched to a gene: 3. The CDR3 has 13 amino acids. Written as DNA, the CDR3 is TGTGCCAGCAGGGCTAGCGGGAGGGGTGAGCAGTTCTTC. The encoded protein is CASRASGRGEQFF.

The gene calls are TRBV28 and TRBJ2-3, with D unclear. The CDR3 spans 11 residues. Germline V gene data show CDR1 as MDHEN and CDR2 as SYDVKM. Trimming cost V 7 bases and J 2 bases, with 4 bases left between them. As DNA, the CDR3 is TGTGCCAGCACTCTCACAGATACGCAGTATTTT. It specifies CASTLTDTQYF.

The rearrangement uses TRBV7-8 and TRBJ2-1, with D perhaps TRBD2 (5 bases). V was pared by 1 base and J by 5 bases, with 12 bases between. The CDR3 sequence is 15 residues long. Germline V gives CDR1 SGHVS, CDR2 FQNEAQ. CDR3 coding DNA: TGTGCCAGCAGCTTAGTAGAGGGCTATCACAATGAGCAGTTCTTC. Residues: CASSLVEGYHNEQFF.

This chain connects TRBV7-8 to TRBJ1-1; possibly TRBD1 for D (6 bases). The CDR3 has 13 residues. V was pared by 3 bases and J by 1 base, with 6 bases between. Germline V gene lookup returns CDR1 SGHVS and CDR2 FQNEAQ. CDR3 residues: CASSLDRNTEAFF. CDR3 in DNA: TGTGCCAGCAGCTTGGACAGGAACACTGAAGCTTTCTTT. Full variable domain (rest looked up from reference TRBV7-8 and TRBJ1-1): GAGVSQSPRYKVAKRGQDVALRCDPISGHVSLFWYQQALGQGPEFLTYFQNEAQLDKSGLPSDRFFAERPEGSVSTLKIQRTQQEDSAVYLCASSLDRNTEAFFGQGTRLTVV.

This chain joins TRBV28 and TRBJ2-7; the match to TRBD1 covers 10 bases. Germline V gene data show CDR1 as MDHEN and CDR2 as SYDVKM. This CDR3 is built from 12 residues. Trimming cost V 10 bases and J 4 bases; bases outside gene matches: 4. The CDR3, as DNA: TGTGCCACAGGGACAGGGGTGTACGAGCAGTACTTC. Amino acids: CATGTGVYEQYF.

This clone was seen only once. This chain uses TRBV19 with TRBJ2-7; D gene ambiguous. The CDR3 length is 13 residues. CDR1 LNHDA and CDR2 SQIVND come from the germline V gene (reference sequence). V dropped 7 bases and J dropped 1 base, with 11 bases sitting between them. The CDR3 DNA sequence: TGTGCCAGTAATGTCGGCCATTCCTACGAGCAGTACTTC. This gives the protein CASNVGHSYEQYF.

This chain joins TRBV28 and TRBJ2-1; weak D call: TRBD2 (6 bases). Deletions cut 6 bases from V and 5 bases from J, with 14 bases between. CDR3 length: 14 residues. Germline V gene lookup returns CDR1 MDHEN and CDR2 SYDVKM. CDR3 protein: CASSPGLGDNEQFF. The CDR3 nucleotides are TGTGCCAGCAGCCCGGGACTGGGAGACAATGAGCAGTTCTTC.

This chain connects TRBV27 to TRBJ2-7, with 12 bases matching TRBD2. The CDR3 extends over 15 amino acids. Germline loops: CDR1 MNHEY, CDR2 SMNVEV (reference sequence). Trimming took 5 bases from V and 5 from J; bases not matched to a gene: 7. In nucleotides, the CDR3 is TGTGCCAGCAGTAAGAGACTAGCGGGAGTCCACGAGCAGTACTTC. Its translation: CASSKRLAGVHEQYF.

This chain joins TRBV7-6 and TRBJ2-1; D is undetermined. The CDR3 has 14 amino acids. The V end was cut by 5 bases, the J end by 5 bases, with 13 bases between. Germline CDR1 is SGHVS and CDR2 is FNYEAQ. CDR3 in DNA: TGTGCCAGCAGCCCAACCAGTGCGGACAATGAGCAGTTCTTC. This translates into CASSPTSADNEQFF.

This clone has only one observation. The chain joins TRBV13 to TRBJ2-3, with a possible D match to TRBD1 (6 bases). Per germline, CDR1 PRHDT and CDR2 FYEKMQ (reference sequence). Trimming took off 5 bases at V and 1 base at J, with 13 bases between the two ends. The CDR3 spans 15 residues. The CDR3 loop is CASSMGAGGTDTQYF. The CDR3 DNA sequence: TGTGCCAGCAGCATGGGGGCGGGTGGCACAGATACGCAGTATTTT.

The V and J genes are TRBV9 and TRBJ2-5; TRBD2 aligns across 8 bases. TRBJ2-7 explains the end of the DNA better; the J call may be wrong. The germline gives CDR1 SGDLS, CDR2 YYNGEE. This CDR3 spans 17 amino acids. The CDR3 DNA follows: TGTGCCAGCAGCGTAATAGAGCGGGAGCTCTTCATCTACGAGCAGTACTTC. Residues: CASSVIERELFIYEQYF.

CDR3 loop: CASRTTGGLSNQPQHF. In DNA form, the CDR3 reads TGTGCCAGTAGAACCACAGGGGGCCTAAGCAATCAGCCCCAGCATTTT. The V and J genes are TRBV19 and TRBJ1-5; 9 nucleotides agree with TRBD1. CDR3 length equals 16 residues. Germline-derived CDR1 and CDR2 are LNHDA and SQIVND (reference sequence). V gave up 6 bases and J gave up 1 base; unmatched junction bases: 7.

To note about this clone: Other DNA sequences in the same sample also yield this CDR3. The V call is TRBV27, the J call TRBJ2-7; D could derive from TRBD1 or TRBD2 (5 bases each). The CDR3 length is 13 residues. V was clipped by 6 bases and J by 2 bases, with 11 bases between them. The germline V gene has CDR1 MNHEY and CDR2 SMNVEV (reference sequence). CDR3 amino acids: CASRGGTAYEQYF. The CDR3 region has the DNA TGTGCCAGCAGGGGTGGGACCGCCTACGAGCAGTACTTC.

V and J are TRBV27 and TRBJ2-7; 12 bases align to TRBD2. CDR3 length equals 15 residues. From germline, CDR1 is MNHEY and CDR2 SMNVEV (reference sequence). V trimming: 5 bases; J trimming: 3 bases; junction bases outside the gene matches: 5. The CDR3 bases are TGTGCCAGCAGTCCGGGACTAGCGGGTAACTACGAGCAGTACTTC. Protein product: CASSPGLAGNYEQYF.

On this clone itself: This sample also contains other DNA sequences that code for the same CDR3. The gene calls are TRBV5-6 and TRBJ1-2; D possibly corresponds to TRBD1 (5 bases). CDR1 and CDR2 (germline): SGHDT, YYEEEE. V lost 0 bases, J lost 8 bases, and 8 bases lay in between. This CDR3 has 12 amino acids. The CDR3 nucleotides are TGTGCCAGCAGCTTGGGGGGCCAGGGCTACACCTTC. This sequence encodes CASSLGGQGYTF.

The genes are TRBV7-9 and TRBJ2-7; TRBD1 aligns across 8 bases. Unmatched junction bases numbered 15, after V lost 5 bases and J lost 6 bases. Germline values: CDR1 SEHNR, CDR2 FQNEAQ (reference sequence). The CDR3 is 16 residues long. CDR3 in DNA: TGTGCCAGCAGCGCCTCCGGGACAGGAGTTTTTGGCGAGCAGTACTTC. It codes for CASSASGTGVFGEQYF. Drawing the rest from reference TRBV7-9 and TRBJ2-7, the complete variable domain is DTGVSQNPRHKITKRGQNVTFRCDPISEHNRLYWYRQTLGQGPEFLTYFQNEAQLEKSRLLSDRFSAERPKGSFSTLEIQRTEQGDSAMYLCASSASGTGVFGEQYFGPGTRLTVT.

This clone is a singleton in its sample. J is TRBJ2-2 and V is TRBV19; D ambiguous. The germline V gene encodes CDR1 LNHDA and CDR2 SQIVND (reference sequence). The CDR3 consists of 18 residues. Trimming shortened V by 8 bases and J by 0 bases, and 22 bases separated the two germline ends. CDR3 nucleotides: TGTGCCAGTCATACCCGTTCCGGGTCCTACACGAACACCGGGGAGCTGTTTTTT. Translated, it gives CASHTRSGSYTNTGELFF.